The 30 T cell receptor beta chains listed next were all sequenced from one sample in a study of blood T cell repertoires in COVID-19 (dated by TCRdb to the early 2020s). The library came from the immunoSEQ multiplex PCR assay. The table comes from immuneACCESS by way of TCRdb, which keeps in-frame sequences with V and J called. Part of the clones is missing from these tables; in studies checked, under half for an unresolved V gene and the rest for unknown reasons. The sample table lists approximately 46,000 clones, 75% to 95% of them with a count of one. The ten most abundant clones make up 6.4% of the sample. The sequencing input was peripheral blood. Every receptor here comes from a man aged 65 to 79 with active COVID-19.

CDR3 protein: CASSHRGGYGYTF. As DNA, the CDR3 is TGCGCCAGCAGCCATCGGGGAGGCTATGGCTACACCTTC. V is TRBV4-1 and J is TRBJ1-2; D is ambiguous. The V and J ends lost 3 bases and 4 bases respectively, with 9 bases between them. The CDR3 is 13 residues long. CDR1 MGHRA and CDR2 YSYEKL come from the germline V gene.

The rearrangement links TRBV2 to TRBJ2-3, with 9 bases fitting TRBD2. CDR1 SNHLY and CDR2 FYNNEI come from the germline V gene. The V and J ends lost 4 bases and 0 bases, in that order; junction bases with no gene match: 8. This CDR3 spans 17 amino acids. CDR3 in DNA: TGTGCCAGCAGTGGGGGCTGGCGGGGGGGAAGCACAGATACGCAGTATTTT. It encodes CASSGGWRGGSTDTQYF.

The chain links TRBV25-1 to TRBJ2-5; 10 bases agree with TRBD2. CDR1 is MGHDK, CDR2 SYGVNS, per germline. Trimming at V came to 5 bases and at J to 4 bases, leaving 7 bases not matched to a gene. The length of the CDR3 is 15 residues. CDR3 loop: CASSPPLAGVETQYF. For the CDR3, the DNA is TGTGCCAGCAGTCCCCCCCTAGCGGGGGTAGAGACCCAGTACTTC.

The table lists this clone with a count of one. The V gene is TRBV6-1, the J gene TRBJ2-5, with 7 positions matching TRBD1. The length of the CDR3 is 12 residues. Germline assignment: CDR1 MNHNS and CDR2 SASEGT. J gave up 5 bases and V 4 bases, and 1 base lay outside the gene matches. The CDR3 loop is CASSGQGETQYF. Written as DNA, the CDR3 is TGTGCCAGCAGTGGACAGGGCGAGACCCAGTACTTC.

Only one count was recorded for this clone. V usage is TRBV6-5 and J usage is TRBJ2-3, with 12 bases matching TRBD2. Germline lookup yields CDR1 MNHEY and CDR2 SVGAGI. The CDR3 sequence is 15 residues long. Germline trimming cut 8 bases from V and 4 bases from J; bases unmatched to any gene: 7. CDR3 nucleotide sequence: TGTGCCAGCTGGCTAGCGGGGGGGATGTCAGATACGCAGTATTTT. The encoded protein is CASWLAGGMSDTQYF.

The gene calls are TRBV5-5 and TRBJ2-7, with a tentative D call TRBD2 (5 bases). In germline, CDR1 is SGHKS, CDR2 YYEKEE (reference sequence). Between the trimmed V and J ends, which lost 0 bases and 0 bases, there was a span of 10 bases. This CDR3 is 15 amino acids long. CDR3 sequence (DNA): TGTGCCAGCAGCTTGGTGGACTTAACCTCCTACGAGCAGTACTTC. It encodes CASSLVDLTSYEQYF.

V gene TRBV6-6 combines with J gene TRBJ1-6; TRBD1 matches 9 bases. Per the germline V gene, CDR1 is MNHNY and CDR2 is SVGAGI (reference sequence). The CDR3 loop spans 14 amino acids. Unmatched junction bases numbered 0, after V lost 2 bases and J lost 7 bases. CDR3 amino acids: CASSYGQGNSPLHF. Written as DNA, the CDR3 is TGTGCCAGCAGTTACGGACAGGGGAATTCACCCCTCCACTTT.

The CDR3, as DNA: TGTGCCAGCAGCTTATCAGATATGAACACTGAAGCTTTCTTT. Its translation: CASSLSDMNTEAFF. The rearrangement uses TRBV11-2 and TRBJ1-1; D gene ambiguous. This CDR3 contains 14 residues. V was shortened by 2 bases and J by 0 bases, with 7 bases between the two germline ends. Looked up from germline, CDR1 is SGHAT and CDR2 is FQNNGV. The full variable domain, completed using reference TRBV11-2 and TRBJ1-1, is EAGVAQSPRYKIIEKRQSVAFWCNPISGHATLYWYQQILGQGPKLLIQFQNNGVVDDSQLPKDRFSAERLKGVDSTLKIQPAKLEDSAVYLCASSLSDMNTEAFFGQGTRLTVV.

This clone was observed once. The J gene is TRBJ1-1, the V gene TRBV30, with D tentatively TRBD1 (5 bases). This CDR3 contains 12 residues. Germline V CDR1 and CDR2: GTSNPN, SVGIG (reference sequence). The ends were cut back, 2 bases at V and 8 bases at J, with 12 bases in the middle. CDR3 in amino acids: CAWSRGTREAFF. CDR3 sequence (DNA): TGTGCCTGGAGTCGCGGGACCCGAGAAGCTTTCTTT. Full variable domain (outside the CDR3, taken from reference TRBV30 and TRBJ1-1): SQTIHQWPATLVQPVGSPLSLECTVEGTSNPNLYWYRQAAGRGLQLLFYSVGIGQISSEVPQNLSASRPQDRQFILSSKKLLLSDSGFYLCAWSRGTREAFFGQGTRLTVV.

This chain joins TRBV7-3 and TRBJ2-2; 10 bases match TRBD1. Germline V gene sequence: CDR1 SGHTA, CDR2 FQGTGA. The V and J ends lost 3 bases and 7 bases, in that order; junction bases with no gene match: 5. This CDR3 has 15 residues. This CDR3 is CASSFTGTGVGELFF. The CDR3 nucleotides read TGTGCCAGCAGCTTTACCGGGACAGGGGTCGGGGAGCTGTTTTTT.

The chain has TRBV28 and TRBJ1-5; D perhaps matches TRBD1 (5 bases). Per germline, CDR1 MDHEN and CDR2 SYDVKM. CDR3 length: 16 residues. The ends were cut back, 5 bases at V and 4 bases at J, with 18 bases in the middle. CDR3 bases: TGTGCCAGCAGTACATCTAGGCAGGGATTTAATCAGCCCCAGCATTTT. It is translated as CASSTSRQGFNQPQHF.

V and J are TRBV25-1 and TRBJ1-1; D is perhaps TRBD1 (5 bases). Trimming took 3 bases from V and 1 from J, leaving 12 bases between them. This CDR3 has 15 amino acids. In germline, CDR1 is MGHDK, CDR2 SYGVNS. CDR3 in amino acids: CASSDYPGGNTEAFF. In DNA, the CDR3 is TGTGCCAGCAGTGATTACCCGGGGGGGAACACTGAAGCTTTCTTT.

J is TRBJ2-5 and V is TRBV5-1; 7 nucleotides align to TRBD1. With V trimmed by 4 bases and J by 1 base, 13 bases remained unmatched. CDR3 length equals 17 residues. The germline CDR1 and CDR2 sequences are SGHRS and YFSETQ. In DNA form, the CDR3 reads TGCGCCAGCAGCCTGGGACAGCTAAACCCAACCCAAGAGACCCAGTACTTC. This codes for CASSLGQLNPTQETQYF.

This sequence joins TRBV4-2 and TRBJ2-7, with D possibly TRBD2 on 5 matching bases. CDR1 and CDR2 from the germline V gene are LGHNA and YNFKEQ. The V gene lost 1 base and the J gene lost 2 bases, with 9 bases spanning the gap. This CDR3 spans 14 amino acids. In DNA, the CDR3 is TGTGCCAGCAGCCAAGGGGGAGAGACCTACGAGCAGTACTTC. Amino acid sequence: CASSQGGETYEQYF.

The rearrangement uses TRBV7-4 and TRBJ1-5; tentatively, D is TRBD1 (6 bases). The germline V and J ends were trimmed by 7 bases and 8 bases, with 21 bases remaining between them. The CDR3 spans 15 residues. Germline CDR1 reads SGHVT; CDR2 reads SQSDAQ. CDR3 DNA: TGTGCCAGCACCACAAGGGGACACCCGAGGAAGCCCCAGCATTTT. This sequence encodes CASTTRGHPRKPQHF.

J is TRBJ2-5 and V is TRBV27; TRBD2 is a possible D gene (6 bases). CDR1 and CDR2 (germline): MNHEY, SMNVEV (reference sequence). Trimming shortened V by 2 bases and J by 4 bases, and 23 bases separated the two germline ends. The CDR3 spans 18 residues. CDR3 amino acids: CASSLRVDRGLRGETQYF. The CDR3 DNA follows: TGTGCCAGCAGTTTAAGAGTCGATAGGGGACTCCGGGGAGAGACCCAGTACTTC.

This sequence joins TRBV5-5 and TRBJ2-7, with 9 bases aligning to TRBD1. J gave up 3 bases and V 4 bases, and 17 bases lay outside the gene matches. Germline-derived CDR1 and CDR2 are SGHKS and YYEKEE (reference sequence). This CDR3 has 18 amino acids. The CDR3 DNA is TGTGCCAGCAGCGTAGCTAGGACAGGGGAACTCAACGTCTACGAGCAGTACTTC. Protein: CASSVARTGELNVYEQYF.

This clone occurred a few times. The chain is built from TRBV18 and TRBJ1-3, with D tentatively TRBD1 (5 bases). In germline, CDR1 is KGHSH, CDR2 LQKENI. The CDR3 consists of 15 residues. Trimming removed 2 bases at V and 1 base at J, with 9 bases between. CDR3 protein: CASSPGATSGNTIYF. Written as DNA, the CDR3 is TGTGCCAGCTCACCAGGGGCGACTTCTGGAAACACCATATATTTT.

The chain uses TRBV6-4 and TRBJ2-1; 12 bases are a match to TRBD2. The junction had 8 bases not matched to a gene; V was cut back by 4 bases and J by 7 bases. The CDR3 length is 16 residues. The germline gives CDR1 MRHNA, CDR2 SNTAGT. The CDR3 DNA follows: TGTGCCAGCAGTGTAAGAGCGACTAGCGGGGGTAATGAGCAGTTCTTC. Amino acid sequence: CASSVRATSGGNEQFF.

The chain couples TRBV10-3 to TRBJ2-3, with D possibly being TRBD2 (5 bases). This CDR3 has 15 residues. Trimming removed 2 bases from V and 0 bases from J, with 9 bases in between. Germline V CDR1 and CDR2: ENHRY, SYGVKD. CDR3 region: CAISERSGSTDTQYF. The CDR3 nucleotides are TGTGCCATCAGTGAGCGAAGCGGAAGCACAGATACGCAGTATTTT.

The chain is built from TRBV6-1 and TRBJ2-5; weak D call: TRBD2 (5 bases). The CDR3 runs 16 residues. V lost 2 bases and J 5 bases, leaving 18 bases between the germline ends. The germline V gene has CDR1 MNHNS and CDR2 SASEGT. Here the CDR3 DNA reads TGTGCCAGCAGTGAAACGCCGGGGTGGGGTTACGAGACCCAGTACTTC. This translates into CASSETPGWGYETQYF.

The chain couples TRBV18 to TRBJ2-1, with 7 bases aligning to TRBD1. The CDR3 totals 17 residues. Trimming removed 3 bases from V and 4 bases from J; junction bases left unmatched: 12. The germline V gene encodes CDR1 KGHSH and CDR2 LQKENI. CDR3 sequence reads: CASSPGYTGDPYNEQFF. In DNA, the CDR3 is TGTGCCAGCTCACCTGGCTATACAGGGGATCCTTACAATGAGCAGTTCTTC.

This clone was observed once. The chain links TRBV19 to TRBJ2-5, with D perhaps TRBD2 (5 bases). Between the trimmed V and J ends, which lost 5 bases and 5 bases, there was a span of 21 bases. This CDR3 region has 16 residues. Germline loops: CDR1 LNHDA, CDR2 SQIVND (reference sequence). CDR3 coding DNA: TGTGCCAGTAGTCCCTACCAGAGGGTGGGTGATGAGACCCAGTACTTC. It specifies CASSPYQRVGDETQYF. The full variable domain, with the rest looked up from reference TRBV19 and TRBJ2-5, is DGGITQSPKYLFRKEGQNVTLSCEQNLNHDAMYWYRQDPGQGLRLIYYSQIVNDFQKGDIAEGYSVSREKKESFPLTVTSAQKNPTAFYLCASSPYQRVGDETQYFGPGTRLLVL.

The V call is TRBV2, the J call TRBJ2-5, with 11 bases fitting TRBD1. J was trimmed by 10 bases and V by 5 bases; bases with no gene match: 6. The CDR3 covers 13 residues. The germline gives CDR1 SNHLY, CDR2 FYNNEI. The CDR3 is CASSMGQGESQYF. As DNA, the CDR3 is TGTGCCAGCAGTATGGGACAGGGGGAAAGCCAGTACTTC. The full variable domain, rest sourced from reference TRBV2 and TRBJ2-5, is EPEVTQTPSHQVTQMGQEVILRCVPISNHLYFYWYRQILGQKVEFLVSFYNNEISEKSEIFDDQFSVERPDGSNFTLKIRSTKLEDSAMYFCASSMGQGESQYFGPGTRLLVL.

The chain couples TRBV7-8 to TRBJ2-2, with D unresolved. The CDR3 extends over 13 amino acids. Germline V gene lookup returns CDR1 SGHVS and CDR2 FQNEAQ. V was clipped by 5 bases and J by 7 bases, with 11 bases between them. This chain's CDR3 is CASSPQESGELFF. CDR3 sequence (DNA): TGTGCCAGCAGCCCCCAAGAGAGCGGGGAGCTGTTTTTT. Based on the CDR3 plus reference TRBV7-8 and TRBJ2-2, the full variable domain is GAGVSQSPRYKVAKRGQDVALRCDPISGHVSLFWYQQALGQGPEFLTYFQNEAQLDKSGLPSDRFFAERPEGSVSTLKIQRTQQEDSAVYLCASSPQESGELFFGEGSRLTVL.

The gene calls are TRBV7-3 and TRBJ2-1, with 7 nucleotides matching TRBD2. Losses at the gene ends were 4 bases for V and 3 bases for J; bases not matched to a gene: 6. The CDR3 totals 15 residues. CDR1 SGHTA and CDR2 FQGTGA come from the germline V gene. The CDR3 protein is CASSYIGGGYNEQFF. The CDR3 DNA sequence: TGTGCCAGCAGCTACATTGGCGGGGGCTACAATGAGCAGTTCTTC.

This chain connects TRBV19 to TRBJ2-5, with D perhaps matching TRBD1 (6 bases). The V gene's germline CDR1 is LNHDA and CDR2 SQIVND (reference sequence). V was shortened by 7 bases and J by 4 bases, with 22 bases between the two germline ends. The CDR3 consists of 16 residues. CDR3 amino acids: CASKSMDSAERETQYF. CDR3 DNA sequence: TGTGCCAGTAAAAGTATGGACAGCGCCGAAAGAGAGACCCAGTACTTC.

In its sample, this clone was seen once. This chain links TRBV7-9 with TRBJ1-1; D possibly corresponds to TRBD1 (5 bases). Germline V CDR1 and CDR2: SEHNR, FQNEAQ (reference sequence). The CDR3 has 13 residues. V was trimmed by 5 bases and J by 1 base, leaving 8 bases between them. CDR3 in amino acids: CASSQGSNTEAFF. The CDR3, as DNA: TGTGCCAGCAGCCAGGGATCGAACACTGAAGCTTTCTTT.

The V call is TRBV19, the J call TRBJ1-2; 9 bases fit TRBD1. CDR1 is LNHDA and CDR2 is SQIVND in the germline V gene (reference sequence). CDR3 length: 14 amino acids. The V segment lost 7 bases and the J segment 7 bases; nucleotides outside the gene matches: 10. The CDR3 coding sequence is TGTGCCAGTAACAGCGAAGGGACAGGGTTTGGCTACACCTTC. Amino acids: CASNSEGTGFGYTF.

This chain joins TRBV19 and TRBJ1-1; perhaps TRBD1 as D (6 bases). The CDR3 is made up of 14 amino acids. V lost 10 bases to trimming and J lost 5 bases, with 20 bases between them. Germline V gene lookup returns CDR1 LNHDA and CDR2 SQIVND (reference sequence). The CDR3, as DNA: TGTGCCACCAAAGGGGGAGGGGCCGGGACTGAAGCTTTCTTT. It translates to CATKGGGAGTEAFF.